This TCR beta chain was sequenced in a study of blood T cell repertoires in COVID-19 (dated by TCRdb to 2018 to 2021). Regarding the research as a whole: The collaborator samples originated in the United States, Italy and Spain and spanned the acute and convalescent phases of COVID-19. Where available, HLA class I and class II types were taken from metadata supplied by the sample provider and were not determined by assay-based typing. The repertoires were made available in a free public database intended to serve as a resource for research on the immune response to SARS-CoV-2. Samples came from the ongoing ImmuneRACE study (first 160 participants) plus 1,254 subjects from 6 global collaborators. The prospective study material was composed of cDNA or gDNA derived from T cells, B-cell-depleted T cells, or PBMCs. Deeply sampled blood TCRbeta repertoires from subjects exposed to, actively infected with, or recovered from COVID-19 were included in the dataset. The sample metadata nearly always contained a de-identified subject ID, COVID-19 status, age in years and sex.

Enrolling through a virtual design, the prospective study's participants ranged in age from roughly 18 to 95 years and lived across more than 20 United States geographic areas. In the prospective study, cohorts were assigned on the basis of participant-reported clinical history obtained from a screening survey and a study questionnaire. In the prospective study, whole blood, serum and a nasopharyngeal or oropharyngeal swab were collected from each participant by mobile phlebotomists. Prospective study participants could optionally give additional blood draws and questionnaires over an approximately two-month period. Before DNA extraction, prospective study blood samples were shipped either frozen or at room temperature. Study-wide findings and limitations: The amount of clinical and demographic metadata varied by source and participant and was provided uncurated.

The immunoSEQ Assay, a bias-controlled multiplex PCR, was used to amplify TCRbeta CDR3 regions from genomic DNA. Processing in the source paper ran as follows. Within the assay, amplification of reference gene primers was used to estimate how many nucleated cells each sample contained. Sequence reads were collapsed and filtered to measure the absolute abundance of every unique TCRbeta CDR3 rearrangement. For each sample, productive Simpson clonality was calculated by taking the square root of Simpson's diversity index across productive rearrangements. Held by TCRdb, this immuneACCESS table contains in-frame sequences only and omits some clones. Under half of the omission traces to an unresolved V gene where checked; the cause of the rest is unknown. V, J and clone size derive from that table, while D and trimming were established from the DNA sequence. Across this sample there are 250,000 to 300,000 clones, with approximately 91% seen only once. The top ten hold about 2.3% of the sample.

V sheds 6 bases and J sheds 2 bases, leaving 19 bases between their ends. The CDR3 runs 16 residues from the cysteine to the phenylalanine. The read is trimmed to its CDR3 DNA, 48 bases read in frame from base 1. Per the germline V gene (reference sequence), MNHEY is the CDR1 and SMNVEV is the CDR2. Note on this clone: No cognate antigen has been identified for it. No much larger clone is present one base from it, and per-base qualities are unavailable.

This chain joins TRBV27 to TRBJ2-5; 6 matching bases give a weak D call of TRBD2. Specimen: PBMCs or T cells enriched from blood (not recorded which). This receptor was taken from a woman aged 40 to 55 with acute COVID-19. Here is the DNA: TGTGCCAGCAGCCATCGACCCGGGGGAGCTCAAGAGACCCAGTACTTC. This translates into CASSHRPGGAQETQYF.